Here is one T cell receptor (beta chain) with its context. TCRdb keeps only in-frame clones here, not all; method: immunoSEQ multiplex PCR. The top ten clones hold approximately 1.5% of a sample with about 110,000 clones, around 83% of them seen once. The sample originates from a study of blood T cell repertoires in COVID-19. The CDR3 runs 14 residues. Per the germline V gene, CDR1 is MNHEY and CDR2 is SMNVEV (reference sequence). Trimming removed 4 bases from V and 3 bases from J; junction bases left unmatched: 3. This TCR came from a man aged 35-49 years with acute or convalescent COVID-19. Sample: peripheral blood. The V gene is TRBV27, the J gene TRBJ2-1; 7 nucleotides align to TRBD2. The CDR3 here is CASSYQRDYNEQFF. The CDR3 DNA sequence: TGTGCCAGCAGTTACCAGCGGGACTACAATGAGCAGTTCTTC.